A single sample gave rise to the 9 T cell receptor beta chains below, sequenced in a study of identical twins. TCRdb reanalysed the 5' RACE reads using MiXCR and keeps one entry per CDR3 protein. Among about 890,000 distinct CDR3 sequences, 9% to 15% were seen once, and the ten largest hold around 1.6%. The data also belong to a second study, concerning yellow fever vaccine responses in identical twins.

Sample: PBMCs. All receptors come from a woman aged 18-35 years in good health.

The rearrangement links TRBV2 to TRBJ1-1, with 8 bases aligning to TRBD1. The CDR3 covers 14 residues. CDR1 is SNHLY and CDR2 is FYNNEI in the germline V gene. Trimming at V came to 10 bases and at J to 2 bases, leaving 9 bases not matched to a gene. CDR3 amino acids: CATVWTGLNTEAFF. The CDR3 coding sequence is TGTGCCACCGTGTGGACAGGGTTAAACACTGAAGCTTTCTTT.

The rearrangement uses TRBV2 and TRBJ2-7; D uncertain. Germline assignment: CDR1 SNHLY and CDR2 FYNNEI. The CDR3 runs 11 residues. V was trimmed by 2 bases and J by 6 bases, leaving 5 bases between them. The CDR3: CASSESLEQYF. As DNA, the CDR3 is TGTGCCAGCAGTGAATCGCTCGAGCAGTACTTC.

This clonotype was seen a handful of times. The chain is built from TRBV28 and TRBJ2-2, with a weak D call TRBD2 (5 bases). Trimming took 5 bases from V and 5 from J, leaving 15 bases between them. From germline, CDR1 is MDHEN and CDR2 SYDVKM. This CDR3 has 15 amino acids. Here the CDR3 DNA reads TGTGCCAGCAGTCCATACCTTCGGGGTACCGGGGAGCTGTTTTTT. Encoded protein: CASSPYLRGTGELFF. Based on the CDR3 plus reference TRBV28 and TRBJ2-2, the full variable domain is DVKVTQSSRYLVKRTGEKVFLECVQDMDHENMFWYRQDPGLGLRLIYFSYDVKMKEKGDIPEGYSVSREKKERFSLILESASTNQTSMYLCASSPYLRGTGELFFGEGSRLTVL.

The V gene is TRBV12-3 or TRBV12-4, the J gene TRBJ2-7, with TRBD2 matching over 12 bases. Trimming at V came to 0 bases and at J to 2 bases, leaving 14 bases not matched to a gene. The CDR3 is 20 amino acids. The CDR3, as DNA: TGTGCCAGCAGTTTAGCGCTAAATTGGGCTAGCGGGAGGGAAACCTACGAGCAGTACTTC. It encodes CASSLALNWASGRETYEQYF.

This clonotype was seen only a few times. The rearrangement uses TRBV20-1 and TRBJ2-7; 14 bases fit TRBD2. Germline CDR1 DFQATT, CDR2 SNEGSKA (reference sequence). The CDR3 runs 17 residues. CDR3 protein: CSATGLAGGNPSFEQYV. CDR3 DNA sequence: TGCAGTGCAACCGGACTAGCGGGGGGAAATCCTTCCTTCGAGCAGTACGTC.

The chain carries TRBV6-6 and TRBJ1-5; D gene unclear. V gave up 7 bases and J gave up 5 bases, with 9 bases separating them. The CDR3 loop spans 12 amino acids. Germline-derived CDR1 and CDR2 are MNHNY and SVGAGI (reference sequence). CDR3 coding DNA: TGTGCCAGCACCATAGGTGATCAGCCCCAGCATTTT. Translating gives CASTIGDQPQHF.

J is TRBJ2-3 and V is TRBV10-1; 9 positions match TRBD2. The germline V gene encodes CDR1 WNHNN and CDR2 SYGVQD (reference sequence). With V trimmed by 4 bases and J by 5 bases, 7 bases remained unmatched. CDR3 size: 15 residues. CDR3 nucleotides: TGCGCCAGCAGTGGCGGCGGGAGGGCCCAAGATACGCAGTATTTT. The encoded protein is CASSGGGRAQDTQYF.

This clonotype was observed many times. V usage is TRBV7-2 and J usage is TRBJ1-5, with D possibly matching TRBD1 (5 bases). Trimming shortened V by 0 bases and J by 2 bases, and 11 bases separated the two germline ends. This CDR3 has 16 amino acids. The germline gives CDR1 SGHTA, CDR2 FQGNSA. The CDR3 bases are TGTGCCAGCAGCTTAGCGGGGGGGACGGGCAATCAGCCCCAGCATTTT. Translating it yields CASSLAGGTGNQPQHF.

This clonotype has only a few counts. The chain employs TRBV12-3 or TRBV12-4 and TRBJ2-1, with D possibly TRBD2 on 6 matching bases. The CDR3 is made up of 15 amino acids. Trimming shortened V by 7 bases and J by 5 bases, and 18 bases separated the two germline ends. The CDR3 nucleotides are TGTGCCAGCAAACGGACTACCCCTCTCCACAATGAGCAGTTCTTC. Protein sequence: CASKRTTPLHNEQFF.